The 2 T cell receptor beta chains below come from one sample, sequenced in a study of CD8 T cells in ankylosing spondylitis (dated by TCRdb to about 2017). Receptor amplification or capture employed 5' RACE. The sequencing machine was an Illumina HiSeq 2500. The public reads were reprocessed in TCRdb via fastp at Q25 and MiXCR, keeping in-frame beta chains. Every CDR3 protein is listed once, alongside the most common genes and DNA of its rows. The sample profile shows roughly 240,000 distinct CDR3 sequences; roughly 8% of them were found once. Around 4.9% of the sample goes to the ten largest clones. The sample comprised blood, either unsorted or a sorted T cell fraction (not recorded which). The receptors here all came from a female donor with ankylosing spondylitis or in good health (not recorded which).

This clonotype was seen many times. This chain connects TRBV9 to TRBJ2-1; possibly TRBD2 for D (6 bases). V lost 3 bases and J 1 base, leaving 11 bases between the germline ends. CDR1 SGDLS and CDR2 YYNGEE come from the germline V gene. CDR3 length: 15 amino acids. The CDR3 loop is CASSESGLSYNEQFF. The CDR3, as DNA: TGTGCCAGCAGCGAGAGCGGGCTTTCCTACAATGAGCAGTTCTTC.

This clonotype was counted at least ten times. The CDR3 protein is CASSPQGPSDEQYF. DNA for the CDR3: TGTGCCAGCAGCCCCCAAGGACCGAGCGACGAGCAGTACTTC. The chain links TRBV7-6 to TRBJ2-7; D not certain. V was shortened by 5 bases and J by 5 bases, with 16 bases between the two germline ends. Germline V gives CDR1 SGHVS, CDR2 FNYEAQ. This CDR3 is 14 amino acids long.